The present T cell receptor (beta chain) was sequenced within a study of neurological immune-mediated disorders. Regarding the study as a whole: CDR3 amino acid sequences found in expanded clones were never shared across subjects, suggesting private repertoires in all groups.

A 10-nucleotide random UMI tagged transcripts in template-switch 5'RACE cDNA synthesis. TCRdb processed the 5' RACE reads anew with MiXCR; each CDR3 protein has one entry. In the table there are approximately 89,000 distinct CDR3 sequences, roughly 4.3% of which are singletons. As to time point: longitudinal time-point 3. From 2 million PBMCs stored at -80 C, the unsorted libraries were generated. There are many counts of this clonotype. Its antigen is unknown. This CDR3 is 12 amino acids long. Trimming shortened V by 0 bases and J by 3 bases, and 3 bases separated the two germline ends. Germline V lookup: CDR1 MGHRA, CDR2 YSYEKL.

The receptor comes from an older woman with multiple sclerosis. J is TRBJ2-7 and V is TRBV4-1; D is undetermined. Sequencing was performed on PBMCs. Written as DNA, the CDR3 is TGCGCCAGCAGCCAAGAGGACTACGAGCAGTACTTC. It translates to CASSQEDYEQYF.